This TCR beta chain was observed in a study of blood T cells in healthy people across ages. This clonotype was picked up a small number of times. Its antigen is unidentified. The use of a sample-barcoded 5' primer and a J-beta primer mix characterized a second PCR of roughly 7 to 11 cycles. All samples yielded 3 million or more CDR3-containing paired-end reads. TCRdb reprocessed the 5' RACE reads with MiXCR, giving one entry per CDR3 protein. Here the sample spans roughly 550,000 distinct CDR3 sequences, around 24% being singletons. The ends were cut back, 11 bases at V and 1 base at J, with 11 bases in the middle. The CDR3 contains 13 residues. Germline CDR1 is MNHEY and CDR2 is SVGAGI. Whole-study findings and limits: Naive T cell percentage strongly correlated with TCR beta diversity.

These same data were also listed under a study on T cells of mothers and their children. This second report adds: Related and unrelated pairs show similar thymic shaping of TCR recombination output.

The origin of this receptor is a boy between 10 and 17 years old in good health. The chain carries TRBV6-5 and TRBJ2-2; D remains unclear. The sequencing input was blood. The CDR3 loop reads CACIEVNTGELFF. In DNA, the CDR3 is TGTGCCTGCATCGAAGTGAACACCGGGGAGCTGTTTTTT.